Below, 5 T cell receptor beta chains from the same sample are listed, as sequenced in a study of metastatic and nonmetastatic thyroid tumors. Nobody among the patients had been given any treatment before thyroid surgery. With MiXCR, TCRdb reprocessed the PCR reads. The profile shows about 9,000 clones, roughly 15% of them singletons. The sequencing sample was made of blood. These TCRs come from a female donor with papillary thyroid cancer or a benign thyroid nodule (not recorded which). Some clones in this sample may be carry-over from other donors' samples.

This clone was found many times. The genes are TRBV19 and TRBJ2-1; TRBD2 aligns across 7 bases. Germline V gives CDR1 LNHDA, CDR2 SQIVND (reference sequence). Trimming cost V 1 base and J 4 bases; bases outside gene matches: 7. The CDR3 covers 16 residues. The CDR3 is CASSIAFSGVYNEQFF. The CDR3 DNA is TGTGCCAGTAGTATAGCATTCAGCGGGGTATACAATGAGCAGTTCTTC.

This clone was seen ten or more times. Germline is not matched at one junction end, which may reflect a read error. Other DNA sequences in this sample translate to the same CDR3. This sequence joins TRBV11-2 and TRBJ1-3; D remains ambiguous. This CDR3 comprises 13 residues. The germline gives CDR1 SGHAT, CDR2 FQNNGV. The CDR3: CASSPIAVNTIYF. As DNA, the CDR3 is TGTGCCAGCAGCCCCATCGCGGTTAACACCATATACTTT. Drawing the rest from reference TRBV11-2 and TRBJ1-3, the complete variable domain is EAGVAQSPRYKIIEKRQSVAFWCNPISGHATLYWYQQILGQGPKLLIQFQNNGVVDDSQLPKDRFSAERLKGVDSTLKIQPAKLEDSAVYLCASSPIAVNTIYFGEGSWLTVV.

This clone is termed medium-sized. At one end, the junction sequence differs from germline, possibly due to a read error. The chain carries TRBV7-2 and TRBJ2-2; TRBD2 matches 7 bases. Germline V gene sequence: CDR1 SGHTA, CDR2 FQGNSA. This CDR3 has 15 amino acids. CDR3 region: CASSLAGGNAGELFF. CDR3 sequence (DNA): TGTGCCAGCAGCTTAGCCGGGGGGAACGCCGGGGAGCTGTTTTTT.

At least ten counts were recorded for this clone. The chain joins TRBV5-4 to TRBJ1-2; D gene unclear. Trimming took off 0 bases at V and 8 bases at J, with 8 bases between the two ends. The germline V gene has CDR1 SGHNT and CDR2 YYREEE (reference sequence). The CDR3 spans 12 residues. CDR3 DNA: TGTGCCAGCAGCTTGGATTCAGCCGGCTACACCTTC. Residues: CASSLDSAGYTF.

This clone counts as medium-sized. J is TRBJ2-2 and V is TRBV19; 7 bases fit TRBD2. The V gene end was trimmed by 5 bases and the J gene end by 3 bases; junction bases not matched to a gene: 6. This CDR3 is 15 amino acids long. CDR1 is LNHDA and CDR2 is SQIVND in the germline V gene (reference sequence). The CDR3 sequence is CASSSRGLDTGELFF. DNA of the CDR3: TGTGCCAGTAGTTCGCGGGGGTTGGACACCGGGGAGCTGTTTTTT.